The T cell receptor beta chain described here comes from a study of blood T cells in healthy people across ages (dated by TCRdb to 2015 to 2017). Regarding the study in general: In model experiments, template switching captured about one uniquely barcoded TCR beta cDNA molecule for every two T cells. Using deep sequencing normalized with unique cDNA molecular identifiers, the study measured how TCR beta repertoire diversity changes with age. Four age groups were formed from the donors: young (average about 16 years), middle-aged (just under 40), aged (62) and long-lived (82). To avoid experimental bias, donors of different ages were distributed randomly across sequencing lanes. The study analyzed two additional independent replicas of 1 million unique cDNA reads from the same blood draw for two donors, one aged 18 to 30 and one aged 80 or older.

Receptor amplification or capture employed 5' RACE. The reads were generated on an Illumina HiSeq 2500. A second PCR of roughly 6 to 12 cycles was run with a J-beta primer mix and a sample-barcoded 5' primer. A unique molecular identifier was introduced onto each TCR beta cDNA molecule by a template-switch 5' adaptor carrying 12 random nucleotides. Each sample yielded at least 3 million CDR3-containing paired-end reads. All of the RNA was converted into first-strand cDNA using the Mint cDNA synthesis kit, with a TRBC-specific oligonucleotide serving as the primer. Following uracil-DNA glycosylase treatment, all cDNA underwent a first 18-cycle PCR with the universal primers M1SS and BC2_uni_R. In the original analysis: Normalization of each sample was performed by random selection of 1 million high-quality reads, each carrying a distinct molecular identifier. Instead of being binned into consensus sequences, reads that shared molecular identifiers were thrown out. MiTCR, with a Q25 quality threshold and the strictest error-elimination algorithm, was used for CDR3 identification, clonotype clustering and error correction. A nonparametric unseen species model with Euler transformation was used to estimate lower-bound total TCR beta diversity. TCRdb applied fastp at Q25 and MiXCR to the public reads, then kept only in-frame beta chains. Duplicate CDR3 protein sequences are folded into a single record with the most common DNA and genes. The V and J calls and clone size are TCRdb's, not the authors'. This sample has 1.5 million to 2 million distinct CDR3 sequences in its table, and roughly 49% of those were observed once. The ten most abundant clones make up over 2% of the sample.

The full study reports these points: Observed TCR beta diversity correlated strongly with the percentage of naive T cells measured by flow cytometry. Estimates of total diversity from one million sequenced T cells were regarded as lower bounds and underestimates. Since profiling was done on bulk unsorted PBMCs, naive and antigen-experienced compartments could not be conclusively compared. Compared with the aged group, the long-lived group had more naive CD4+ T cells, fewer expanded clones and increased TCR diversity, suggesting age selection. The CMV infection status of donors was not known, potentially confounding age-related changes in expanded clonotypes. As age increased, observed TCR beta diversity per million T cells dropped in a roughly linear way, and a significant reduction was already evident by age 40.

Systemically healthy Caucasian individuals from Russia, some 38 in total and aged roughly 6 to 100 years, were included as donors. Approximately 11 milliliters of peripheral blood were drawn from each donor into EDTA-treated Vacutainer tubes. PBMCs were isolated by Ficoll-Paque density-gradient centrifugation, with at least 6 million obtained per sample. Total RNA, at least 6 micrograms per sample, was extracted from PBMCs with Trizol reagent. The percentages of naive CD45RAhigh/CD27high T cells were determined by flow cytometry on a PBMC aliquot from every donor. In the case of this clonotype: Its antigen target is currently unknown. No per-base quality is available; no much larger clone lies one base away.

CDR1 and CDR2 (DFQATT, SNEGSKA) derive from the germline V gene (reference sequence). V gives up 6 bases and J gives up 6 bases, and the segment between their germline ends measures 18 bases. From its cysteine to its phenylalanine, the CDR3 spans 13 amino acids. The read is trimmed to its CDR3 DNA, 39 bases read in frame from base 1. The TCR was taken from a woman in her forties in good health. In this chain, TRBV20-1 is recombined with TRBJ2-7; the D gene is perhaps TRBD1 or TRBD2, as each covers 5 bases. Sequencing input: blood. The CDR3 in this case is CSAGRQFGGEQYF. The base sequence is TGCAGTGCCGGCAGACAGTTCGGAGGCGAGCAGTACTTC.